This T cell receptor beta chain came from a study of T cell responses to AZD1222 COVID-19 vaccine (dated by TCRdb to the early 2020s). A note on the overall study: TCR sequencing was performed for 233 trial participants, of whom 200 to 220 were given two doses of AZD1222 and some 26 were given two doses of MenACWY control vaccine. Enrollment into the trials was organized by age into subgroups of 18-55, 56-69 and 70-plus years, and those subgroups contained roughly 140, 27 and 60 TCR-sequenced participants, respectively.

Concerning this clone: Its target antigen remains unknown. Within one base of it there is no much larger clone, and no base qualities were kept.

The paper's findings and limits, for the study overall: The 56-69-year group was small, and its depth increase did not reach significance, likely because of low power. Most participants were white British and females outnumbered males, and the authors suggested that clonal diversity may have been underestimated. Because no day 14 peak-response samples were available, the repertoires could be characterized only after the peak T cell response. After two AZD1222 doses, spike-specific TCR breadth and depth were significantly higher than at day 0 and than in MenACWY recipients. The whole spike protein was spanned by vaccine-associated CD4 TCRs, and dominant responses were seen in regions 160-218 and 743-854. Conclusions about previously exposed vaccinees are limited because only six or seven AZD1222 recipients were SARS-CoV-2 seropositive at baseline. Nearly half of unique spike-specific TCRs reportedly recognized epitopes outside regions mutated in the B.1.351 and B.1.1.7 variants.

Sequences SGHTA (CDR1) and FQGNSA (CDR2) are obtained from the germline V gene. From the cysteine through the phenylalanine, the CDR3 covers 14 amino acids. Only CDR3 DNA remains: 42 bases, in frame from the first base. After removal of 7 bases from V and 2 bases from J, the junction retains 7 bases not matched to a gene. The CDR3 regions of human TCRbeta chains were analyzed by immunosequencing. On the authors' methods: Repertoire TCRs were checked for matches against a reference library of SARS-CoV-2-specific TCRs that had been generated using the MIRA antigen-specificity platform. Breadth meant the fraction of unique TCRs that were SARS-CoV-2-associated, whereas depth meant the fraction of total T cells that were SARS-CoV-2-associated. Using the MIRA data, every spike-specific TCR was mapped to the spike region that the TCR reacted to and assigned to either a CD4 or a CD8 class. Log10-transformed breadth and depth values were compared by one-way ANOVA with Sidak's multiple comparisons tests. TCRdb took this table from immuneACCESS and kept in-frame rearrangements with V and J called. Such tables lack part of the clones; where checked against another copy, unresolved V genes explain under half of the gap, and the rest is unexplained. That table furnishes V, J and clone size, whereas the DNA furnished D and trimming. The sample profile shows about 210,000 clones; roughly 94% of them were found once. The top ten clones comprise approximately 1.7% of the sample.

This sample's time point label indicates: about 28 days (+/-7) after the second vaccine dose. The treatment or condition label of this sample denotes: meningococcal conjugate vaccine given as trial control. Samples from vaccinated people were obtained from the UK trials COV001 and COV002, which included a single-blind randomized controlled phase 2/3 trial of AZD1222 (ChAdOx1 nCoV-19) in healthy adults. Trial participant PBMC samples were collected at day 0 and day 28 after the second dose for TCRbeta chain sequencing. Sequenced here: peripheral blood, sampled 28 days after the second dose of the MenACWY control vaccine. This TCR derives from an adult who received the MenACWY meningococcal vaccine as a control. This sequence uses TRBV7-2 and TRBJ1-2; a stretch of 7 junction bases matches TRBD1. The DNA sequence follows: TGTGCCAGCACCCAGACAGGGACGAACTATGGCTACACCTTC. It translates to CASTQTGTNYGYTF.